The 2 T cell receptor beta chains reported below all come from one sample, sequenced in a study of control samples from healthy donors and cancer patients. The table came from immunoSEQ multiplex PCR; TCRdb's copy has only in-frame clones and leaves some out. The table includes around 100,000 clones, 75% to 90% detected once. The specimen sequenced was PBMCs. The receptors derive from a man between 60 and 75 years old with lung cancer.

This chain links TRBV7-3 with TRBJ1-5; tentatively, D is TRBD1 (5 bases). V was pared by 3 bases and J by 3 bases, with 6 bases between. This CDR3 is 13 amino acids long. The germline V gene has CDR1 SGHTA and CDR2 FQGTGA. In nucleotides, the CDR3 is TGTGCCAGCAGCTTTGGGACCAATCAGCCCCAGCATTTT. Protein: CASSFGTNQPQHF. The variable domain in full, with the rest retrieved from reference TRBV7-3 and TRBJ1-5, is GAGVSQTPSNKVTEKGKYVELRCDPISGHTALYWYRQSLGQGPEFLIYFQGTGAADDSGLPNDRFFAVRPEGSVSTLKIQRTERGDSAVYLCASSFGTNQPQHFGDGTRLSIL.

The chain is built from TRBV7-3 and TRBJ1-6; the D gene is possibly TRBD1 (5 bases). The length of the CDR3 is 16 residues. Trimming removed 1 base from V and 6 bases from J, with 13 bases in between. Germline V gene lookup returns CDR1 SGHTA and CDR2 FQGTGA. CDR3 in amino acids: CASSLNGGAGNSPLHF. In nucleotides, the CDR3 is TGTGCCAGCAGCTTAAATGGCGGGGCAGGTAATTCACCCCTCCACTTT. The whole variable domain, remainder taken from reference TRBV7-3 and TRBJ1-6, is GAGVSQTPSNKVTEKGKYVELRCDPISGHTALYWYRQSLGQGPEFLIYFQGTGAADDSGLPNDRFFAVRPEGSVSTLKIQRTERGDSAVYLCASSLNGGAGNSPLHFGNGTRLTVT.